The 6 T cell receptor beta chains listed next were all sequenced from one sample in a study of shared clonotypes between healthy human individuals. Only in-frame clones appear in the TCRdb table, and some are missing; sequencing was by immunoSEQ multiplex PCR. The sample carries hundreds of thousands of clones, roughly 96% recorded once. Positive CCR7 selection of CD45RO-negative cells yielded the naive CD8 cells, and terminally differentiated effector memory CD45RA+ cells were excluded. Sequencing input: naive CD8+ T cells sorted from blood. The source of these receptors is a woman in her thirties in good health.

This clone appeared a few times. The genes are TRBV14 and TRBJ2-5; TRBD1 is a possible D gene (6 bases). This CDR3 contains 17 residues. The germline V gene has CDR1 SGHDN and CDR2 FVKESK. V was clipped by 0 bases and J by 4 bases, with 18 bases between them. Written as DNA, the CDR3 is TGTGCCAGCAGCCAAGATTCGGGACACAGGTTACGAGAGACCCAGTACTTC. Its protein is CASSQDSGHRLRETQYF.

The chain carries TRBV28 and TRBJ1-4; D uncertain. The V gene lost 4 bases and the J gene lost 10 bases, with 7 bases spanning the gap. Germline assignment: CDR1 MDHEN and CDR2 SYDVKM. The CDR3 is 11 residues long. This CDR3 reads CASSSLGKLFF. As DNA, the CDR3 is TGTGCCAGCAGTTCCTTAGGAAAACTGTTTTTT.

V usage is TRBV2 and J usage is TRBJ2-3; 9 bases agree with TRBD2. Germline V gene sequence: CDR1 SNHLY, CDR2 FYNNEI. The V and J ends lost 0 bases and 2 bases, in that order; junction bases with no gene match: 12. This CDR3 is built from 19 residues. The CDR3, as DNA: TGTGCCAGCAGTGAAGCGCTTCCGGGACTAGCAGATAACACAGATACGCAGTATTTT. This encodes CASSEALPGLADNTDTQYF.

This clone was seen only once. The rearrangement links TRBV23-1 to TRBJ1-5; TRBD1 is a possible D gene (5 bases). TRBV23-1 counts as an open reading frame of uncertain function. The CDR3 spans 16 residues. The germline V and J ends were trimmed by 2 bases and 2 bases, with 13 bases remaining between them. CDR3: CASSQASGDGNQPQHF. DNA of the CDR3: TGCGCCAGCAGTCAAGCCTCGGGGGATGGCAATCAGCCCCAGCATTTT.

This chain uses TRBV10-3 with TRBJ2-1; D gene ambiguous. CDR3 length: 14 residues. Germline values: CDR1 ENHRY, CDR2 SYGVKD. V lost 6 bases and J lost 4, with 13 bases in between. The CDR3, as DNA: TGTGCCATCAGGGCTTCGGCACAATACAATGAGCAGTTCTTC. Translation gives CAIRASAQYNEQFF.

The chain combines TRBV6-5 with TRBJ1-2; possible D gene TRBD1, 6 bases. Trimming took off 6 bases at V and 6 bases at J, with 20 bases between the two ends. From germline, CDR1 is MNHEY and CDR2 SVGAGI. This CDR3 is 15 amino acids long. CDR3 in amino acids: CASSGSLGGANGYTF. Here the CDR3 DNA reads TGTGCCAGCAGCGGTTCGTTGGGGGGCGCGAATGGCTACACCTTC.